This T cell receptor (beta chain) was sequenced during a study of T cell repertoires in cytomegalovirus infection. At the level of the study: Shared public TCR beta signatures pointed to both CMV infection and a matching HLA type.

Using its own MiXCR run on the reads, TCRdb lists one record per CDR3 protein. Among around 900,000 distinct CDR3 sequences, about 33% were seen once, and the ten largest hold 13%. This CDR3 has 14 amino acids. J gave up 5 bases and V 7 bases, and 4 bases lay outside the gene matches. Germline-derived CDR1 and CDR2 are MNHNS and SASEGT. This clonotype came up a few times. Its antigen remains unknown. The sequences come from cultured CD8+ T cells from PBMCs, collected from culture after CMV antigen stimulation. The chain combines TRBV6-1 with TRBJ2-7; TRBD2 matches 14 bases. The sequence was obtained from a human donor in good health (CMV status not recorded). Some clones in this sample may be carry-over from other donors' samples. This chain's CDR3 is CASKTSGGADEQYF. DNA of the CDR3: TGTGCCAGCAAGACTAGCGGGGGGGCCGACGAGCAGTACTTC.